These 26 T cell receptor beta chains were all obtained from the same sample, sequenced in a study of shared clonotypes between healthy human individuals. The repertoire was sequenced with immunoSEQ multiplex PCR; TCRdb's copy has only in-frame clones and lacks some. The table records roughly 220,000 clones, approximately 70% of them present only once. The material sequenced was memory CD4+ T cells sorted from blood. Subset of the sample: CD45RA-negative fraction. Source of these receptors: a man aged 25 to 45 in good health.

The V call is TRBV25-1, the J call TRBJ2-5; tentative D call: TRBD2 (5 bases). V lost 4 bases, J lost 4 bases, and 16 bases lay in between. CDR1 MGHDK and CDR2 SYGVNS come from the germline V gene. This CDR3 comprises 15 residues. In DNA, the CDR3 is TGTGCCAGCAGTGCGACGTCCCCCCGGGGAGAGACCCAGTACTTC. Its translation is CASSATSPRGETQYF.

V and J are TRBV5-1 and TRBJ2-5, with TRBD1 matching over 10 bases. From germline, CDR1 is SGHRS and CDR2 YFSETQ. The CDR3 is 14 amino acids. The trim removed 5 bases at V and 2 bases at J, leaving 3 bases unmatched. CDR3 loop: CASRPGQGQETQYF. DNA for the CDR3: TGCGCCAGCAGACCGGGACAGGGGCAAGAGACCCAGTACTTC.

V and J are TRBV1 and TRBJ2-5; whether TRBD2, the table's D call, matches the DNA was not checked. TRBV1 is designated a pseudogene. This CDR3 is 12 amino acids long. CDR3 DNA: TGCACCAGCAGCCTCCCTCCCCAGACCCAGTACTTC. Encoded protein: CTSSLPPQTQYF.

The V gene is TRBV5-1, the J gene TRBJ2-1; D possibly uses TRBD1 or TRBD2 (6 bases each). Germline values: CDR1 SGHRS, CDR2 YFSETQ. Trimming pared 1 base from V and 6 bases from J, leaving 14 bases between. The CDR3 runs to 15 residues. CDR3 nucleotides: TGCGCCAGCAGCTTGTCCGGGGGCGCAGGCAATGAGCAGTTCTTC. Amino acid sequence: CASSLSGGAGNEQFF.

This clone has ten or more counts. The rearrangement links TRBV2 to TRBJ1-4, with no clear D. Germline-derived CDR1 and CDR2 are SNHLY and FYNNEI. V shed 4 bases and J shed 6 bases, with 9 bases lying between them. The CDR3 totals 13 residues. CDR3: CASSGLGYEKLFF. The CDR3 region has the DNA TGTGCCAGCAGTGGTCTAGGGTATGAAAAACTGTTTTTT.

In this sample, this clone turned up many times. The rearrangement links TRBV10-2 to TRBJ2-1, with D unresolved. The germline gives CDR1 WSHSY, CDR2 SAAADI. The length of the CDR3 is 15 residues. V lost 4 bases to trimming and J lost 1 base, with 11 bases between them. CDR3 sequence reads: CASSARTTSYNEQFF. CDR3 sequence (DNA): TGCGCCAGCAGTGCGCGAACGACATCCTACAATGAGCAGTTCTTC.

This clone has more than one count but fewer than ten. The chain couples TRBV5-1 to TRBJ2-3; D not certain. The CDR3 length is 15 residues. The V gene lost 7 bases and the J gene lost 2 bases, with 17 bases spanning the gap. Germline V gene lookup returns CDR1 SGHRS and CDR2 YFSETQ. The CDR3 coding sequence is TGCGCCAGCTCCAAAGAGGACGGTTACACAGATACGCAGTATTTT. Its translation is CASSKEDGYTDTQYF.

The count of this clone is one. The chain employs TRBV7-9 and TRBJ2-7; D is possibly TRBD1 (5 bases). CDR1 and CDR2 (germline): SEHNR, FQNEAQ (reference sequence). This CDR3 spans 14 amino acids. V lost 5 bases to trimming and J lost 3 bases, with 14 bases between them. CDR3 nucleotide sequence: TGTGCCAGCAGCGCCCCCGGACATTACTACGAGCAGTACTTC. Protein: CASSAPGHYYEQYF.

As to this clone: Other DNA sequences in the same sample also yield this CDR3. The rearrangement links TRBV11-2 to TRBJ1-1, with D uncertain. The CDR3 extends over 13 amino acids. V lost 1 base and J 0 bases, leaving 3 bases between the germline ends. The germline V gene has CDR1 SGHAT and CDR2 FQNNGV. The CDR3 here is CASSLGVNTEAFF. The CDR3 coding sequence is TGTGCCAGCAGCTTAGGAGTGAACACTGAAGCTTTCTTT.

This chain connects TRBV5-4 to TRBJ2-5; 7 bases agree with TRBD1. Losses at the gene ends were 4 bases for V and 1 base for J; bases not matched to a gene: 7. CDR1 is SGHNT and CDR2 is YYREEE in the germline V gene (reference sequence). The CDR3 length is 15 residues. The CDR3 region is CASSKRQGSQETQYF. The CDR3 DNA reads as TGTGCCAGCAGCAAGCGACAGGGATCCCAAGAGACCCAGTACTTC. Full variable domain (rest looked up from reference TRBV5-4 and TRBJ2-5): ETGVTQSPTHLIKTRGQQVTLRCSSQSGHNTVSWYQQALGQGPQFIFQYYREEENGRGNFPPRFSGLQFPNYSSELNVNALELDDSALYLCASSKRQGSQETQYFGPGTRLLVL.

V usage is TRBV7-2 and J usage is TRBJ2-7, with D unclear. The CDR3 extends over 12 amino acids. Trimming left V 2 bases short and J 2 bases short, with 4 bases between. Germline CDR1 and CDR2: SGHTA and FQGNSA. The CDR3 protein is CASSLFPYEQYF. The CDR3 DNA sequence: TGTGCCAGCAGCTTATTCCCCTACGAGCAGTACTTC.

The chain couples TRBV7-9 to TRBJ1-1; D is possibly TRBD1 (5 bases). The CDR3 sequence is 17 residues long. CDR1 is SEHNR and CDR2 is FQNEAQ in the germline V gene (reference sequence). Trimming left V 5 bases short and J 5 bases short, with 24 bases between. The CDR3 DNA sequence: TGTGCCAGCAGCCACCGTTTGGGGCGCCGGAGGATGACTGAAGCTTTCTTT. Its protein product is CASSHRLGRRRMTEAFF.

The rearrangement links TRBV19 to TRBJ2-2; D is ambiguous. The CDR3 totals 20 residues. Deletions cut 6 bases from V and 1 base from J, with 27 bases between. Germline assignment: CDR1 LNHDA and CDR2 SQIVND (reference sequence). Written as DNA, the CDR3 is TGTGCCAGTAGGCCCCTTCATACGCCCGGTACACATGAGAACACCGGGGAGCTGTTTTTT. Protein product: CASRPLHTPGTHENTGELFF.

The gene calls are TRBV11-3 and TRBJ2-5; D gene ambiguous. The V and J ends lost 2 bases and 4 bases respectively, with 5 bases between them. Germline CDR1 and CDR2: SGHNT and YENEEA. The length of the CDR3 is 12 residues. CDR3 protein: CASSLRGETQYF. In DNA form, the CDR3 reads TGTGCCAGCAGCTTACGAGGAGAGACCCAGTACTTC.

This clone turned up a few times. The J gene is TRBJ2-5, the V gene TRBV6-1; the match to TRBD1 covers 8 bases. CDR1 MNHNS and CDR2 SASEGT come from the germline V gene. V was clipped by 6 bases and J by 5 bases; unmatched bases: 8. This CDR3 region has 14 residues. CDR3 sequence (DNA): TGTGCCAGCAGGAGAGGACAGGGAAAGGAGACCCAGTACTTC. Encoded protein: CASRRGQGKETQYF.

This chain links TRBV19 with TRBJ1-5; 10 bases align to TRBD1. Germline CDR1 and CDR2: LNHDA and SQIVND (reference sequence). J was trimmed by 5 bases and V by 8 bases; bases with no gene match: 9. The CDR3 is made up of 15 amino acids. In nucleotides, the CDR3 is TGTGCCAGTGACAGAATTGGACAGGGGGATCAGCCCCAGCATTTT. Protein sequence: CASDRIGQGDQPQHF.

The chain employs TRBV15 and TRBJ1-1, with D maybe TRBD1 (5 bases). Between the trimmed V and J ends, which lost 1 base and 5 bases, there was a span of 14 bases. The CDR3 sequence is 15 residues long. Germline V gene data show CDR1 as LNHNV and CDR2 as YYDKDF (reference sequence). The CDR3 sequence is CATSRGWGMETEAFF. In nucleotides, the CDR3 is TGTGCCACCAGCAGAGGTTGGGGGATGGAAACTGAAGCTTTCTTT.

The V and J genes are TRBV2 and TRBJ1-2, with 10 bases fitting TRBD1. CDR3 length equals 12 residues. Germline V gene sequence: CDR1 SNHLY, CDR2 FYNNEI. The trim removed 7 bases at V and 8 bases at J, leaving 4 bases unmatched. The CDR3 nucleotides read TGTGCCAGCAATGGACAGGGGGACGGCTACACCTTC. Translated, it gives CASNGQGDGYTF.

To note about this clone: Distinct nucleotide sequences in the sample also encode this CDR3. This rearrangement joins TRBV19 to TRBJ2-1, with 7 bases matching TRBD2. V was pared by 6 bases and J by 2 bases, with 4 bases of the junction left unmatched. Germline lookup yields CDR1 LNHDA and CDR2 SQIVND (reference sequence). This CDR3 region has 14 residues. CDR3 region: CASSLLAAYNEQFF. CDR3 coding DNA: TGTGCCAGTAGCCTTCTAGCGGCCTACAATGAGCAGTTCTTC.

CDR3 DNA: TGTGCCAGTAGTAAGTCAGGGGTGGAGACCCAGTACTTC. This encodes CASSKSGVETQYF. The V call is TRBV19, the J call TRBJ2-5; weak D call: TRBD1 (6 bases). V shed 4 bases and J shed 5 bases, with 11 bases lying between them. CDR1 is LNHDA, CDR2 SQIVND, per germline (reference sequence). The CDR3 extends over 13 amino acids.

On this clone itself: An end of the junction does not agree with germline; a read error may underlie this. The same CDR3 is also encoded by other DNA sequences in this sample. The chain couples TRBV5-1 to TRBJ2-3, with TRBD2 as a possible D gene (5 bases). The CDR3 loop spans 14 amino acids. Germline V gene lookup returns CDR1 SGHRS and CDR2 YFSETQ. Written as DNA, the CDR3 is TGCGCCAGCAGTTTGGCGGGTAGCACAGATACGCAGTATTTT. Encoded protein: CASSLAGSTDTQYF.

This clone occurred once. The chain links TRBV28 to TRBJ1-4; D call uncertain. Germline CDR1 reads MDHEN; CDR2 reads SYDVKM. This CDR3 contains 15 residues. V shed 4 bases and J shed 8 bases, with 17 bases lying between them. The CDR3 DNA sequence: TGTGCCAGCAGTTCGTTGGGCCGAGGGAGGGAAAAACTGTTTTTT. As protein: CASSSLGRGREKLFF.

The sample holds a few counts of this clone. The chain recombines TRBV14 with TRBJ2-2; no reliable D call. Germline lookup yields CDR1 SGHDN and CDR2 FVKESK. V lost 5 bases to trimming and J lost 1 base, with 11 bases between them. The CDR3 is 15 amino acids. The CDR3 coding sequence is TGTGCCAGCAGCGTCCGGACCATGAACACCGGGGAGCTGTTTTTT. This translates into CASSVRTMNTGELFF.

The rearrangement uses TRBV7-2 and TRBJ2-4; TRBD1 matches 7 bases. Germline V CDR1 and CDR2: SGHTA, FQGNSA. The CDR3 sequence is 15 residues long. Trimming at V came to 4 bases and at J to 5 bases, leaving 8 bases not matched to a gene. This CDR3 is CASSSHRGRENIQYF. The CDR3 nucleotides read TGTGCCAGCAGCTCCCACAGGGGTCGCGAAAACATTCAGTACTTC.

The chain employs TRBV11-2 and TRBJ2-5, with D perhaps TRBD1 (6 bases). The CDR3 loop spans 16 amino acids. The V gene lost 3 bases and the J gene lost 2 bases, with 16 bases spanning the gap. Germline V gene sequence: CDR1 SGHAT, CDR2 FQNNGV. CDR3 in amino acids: CASSLGKGTKQETQYF. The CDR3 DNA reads TGTGCCAGCAGCTTGGGGAAAGGGACAAAACAAGAGACCCAGTACTTC.

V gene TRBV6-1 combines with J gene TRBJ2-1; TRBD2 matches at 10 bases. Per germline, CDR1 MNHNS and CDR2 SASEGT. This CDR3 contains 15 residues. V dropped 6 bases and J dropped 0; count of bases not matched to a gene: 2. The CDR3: CASRASGSSYNEQFF. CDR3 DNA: TGTGCCAGCAGAGCTAGCGGGAGCTCCTACAATGAGCAGTTCTTC.